This TCR beta chain was found in a study of beta chain features in type 1 diabetes. This clone turned up a few times. Over 95% purity was reached by all sorted populations. All of the isolated RNA was reverse transcribed, so expressed TCRB transcripts were sequenced. Only in-frame clones appear in the TCRdb table, and some are missing; sequencing was by immunoSEQ multiplex PCR. The data contain fewer than 900,000 clones, roughly 17% of them seen just once; the ten biggest clones take up 0.023%. The source of this sequence is a woman younger than 30 in good health. Sequencing was carried out using naive CD4+ T cells from blood.

This chain's CDR3 is CASSLHSGFVTGELFF. For the CDR3, the DNA is TGTGCCAGCAGCTTGCATAGCGGGTTTGTCACCGGGGAGCTGTTTTTT. V and J are TRBV7-6 and TRBJ2-2; 7 bases match TRBD2. The ends lost 3 bases at V and 4 bases at J; junction bases unmatched: 8. CDR1 is SGHVS and CDR2 is FNYEAQ in the germline V gene. The CDR3 runs 16 residues.